Following are 28 T cell receptor beta chains from one sample sequenced in a study of cytomegalovirus exposure and HLA in healthy donors. The PCR ran on 60 Vbeta and 13 Jbeta primers. This table comes from immunoSEQ multiplex PCR, and its TCRdb copy is limited to in-frame clones, with some not included. The table shows some 120,000 clones, with 80% to 90% occurring only once. The source material was PBMCs. These receptors were collected from a young woman in good health and CMV-seropositive.

The chain joins TRBV7-3 to TRBJ2-5, with TRBD2 matching 11 bases. J lost 2 bases, V lost 3 bases, and 5 bases had no gene match. Germline V lookup: CDR1 SGHTA, CDR2 FQGTGA. The CDR3 consists of 16 residues. The CDR3 protein is CASSLGLAGGQETQYF. DNA for the CDR3: TGTGCCAGCAGCTTGGGATTAGCGGGGGGGCAAGAGACCCAGTACTTC.

The table lists this clone with a count of one. The rearrangement links TRBV7-2 to TRBJ1-2; D might be TRBD1 (6 bases). Per germline, CDR1 SGHTA and CDR2 FQGNSA. Trimming left V 3 bases short and J 6 bases short, with 14 bases between. CDR3 size: 14 residues. CDR3 bases: TGTGCCAGCAGCTTGAATGGGGGCAGGGATGGCTACACCTTC. Amino acids: CASSLNGGRDGYTF.

The chain joins TRBV5-6 to TRBJ1-4; D is ambiguous. V lost 1 base and J lost 4, with 11 bases in between. Germline V gene data show CDR1 as SGHDT and CDR2 as YYEEEE. This CDR3 region has 15 residues. CDR3 in amino acids: CASSLRGQLNEKLFF. The CDR3 bases are TGTGCCAGCAGCTTGCGAGGTCAGCTTAATGAAAAACTGTTTTTT.

CDR3 in amino acids: CASSQDGFAETEAFF. The DNA for the CDR3 is TGCGCCAGCAGCCAAGATGGTTTTGCAGAAACTGAAGCTTTCTTT. V usage is TRBV4-1 and J usage is TRBJ1-1; D uncertain. V dropped 0 bases and J dropped 5 bases, with 13 bases sitting between them. There are 15 residues in the CDR3. Germline loops: CDR1 MGHRA, CDR2 YSYEKL.

The chain employs TRBV5-1 and TRBJ2-1; 9 nucleotides match TRBD1. The CDR3 length is 16 residues. Germline-derived CDR1 and CDR2 are SGHRS and YFSETQ. With V trimmed by 4 bases and J by 2 bases, 7 bases remained unmatched. CDR3 amino acids: CASSEPGQGTYNEQFF. The CDR3 DNA reads as TGCGCCAGCAGCGAACCGGGACAGGGAACCTACAATGAGCAGTTCTTC.

This clone has a single count. This chain joins TRBV9 and TRBJ2-3, with 7 positions matching TRBD1. The trim removed 3 bases at V and 3 bases at J, leaving 4 bases unmatched. The germline V gene has CDR1 SGDLS and CDR2 YYNGEE. The CDR3 contains 14 residues. The CDR3 protein is CASSEGTVTDTQYF. CDR3 DNA sequence: TGTGCCAGCAGCGAAGGGACAGTAACAGATACGCAGTATTTT.

The chain links TRBV28 to TRBJ1-2; no firm D call. Germline V gives CDR1 MDHEN, CDR2 SYDVKM. The CDR3 contains 12 residues. V was trimmed by 11 bases and J by 4 bases, leaving 14 bases between them. The CDR3 coding sequence is TGTGCCGCAGTCGGGGAGGGCTATGGCTACACCTTC. Protein sequence: CAAVGEGYGYTF.

The CDR3 nucleotides read TGTGCCAGCAGCTCCTACTCCACAGATACGCAGTATTTT. This sequence encodes CASSSYSTDTQYF. This chain links TRBV7-6 with TRBJ2-3; D call uncertain. Trimming shortened V by 4 bases and J by 2 bases, and 7 bases separated the two germline ends. Germline CDR1 reads SGHVS; CDR2 reads FNYEAQ. The CDR3 runs 13 residues.

The chain couples TRBV7-8 to TRBJ2-7, with D possibly being TRBD1 (6 bases). This CDR3 is 12 amino acids long. Germline CDR1 and CDR2: SGHVS and FQNEAQ. The ends were cut back, 6 bases at V and 3 bases at J, with 9 bases in the middle. Written as DNA, the CDR3 is TGTGCCAGCAGTCGAGGGGGCTACGAGCAGTACTTC. It specifies CASSRGGYEQYF.

The CDR3 nucleotides are TGTGCCAGCAGTGACTTAGGCAGGGGGGTTGAAAAACTGTTTTTT. Translating it yields CASSDLGRGVEKLFF. The chain recombines TRBV6-4 with TRBJ1-4; 7 nucleotides agree with TRBD1. With V trimmed by 1 base and J by 7 bases, 6 bases remained unmatched. The CDR3 consists of 15 residues. Germline V gene sequence: CDR1 MRHNA, CDR2 SNTAGT.

The chain uses TRBV4-1 and TRBJ2-5; D may be TRBD2 (6 bases). The CDR3 sequence is 14 residues long. V dropped 4 bases and J dropped 4 bases, with 13 bases sitting between them. The V gene's germline CDR1 is MGHRA and CDR2 YSYEKL. The CDR3 loop reads CASSPGELPETQYF. For the CDR3, the DNA is TGCGCCAGCAGCCCGGGGGAGCTCCCAGAGACCCAGTACTTC.

This clone was seen a few times. The chain links TRBV28 to TRBJ2-2; 7 bases fit TRBD2. Germline CDR1 MDHEN, CDR2 SYDVKM. This CDR3 region has 12 residues. The junction had 3 bases not matched to a gene; V was cut back by 10 bases and J by 4 bases. As DNA, the CDR3 is TGTGCCAACGGGGGGAGCACCGGGGAGCTGTTTTTT. Translated, it gives CANGGSTGELFF.

The chain links TRBV19 to TRBJ1-1; 8 positions match TRBD1. V shed 7 bases, J shed 3 bases, and the junction held 10 bases outside the gene matches. The CDR3 covers 15 residues. Germline lookup yields CDR1 LNHDA and CDR2 SQIVND (reference sequence). The CDR3 loop reads CASKPGGGVDTEAFF. In DNA form, the CDR3 reads TGTGCCAGTAAACCAGGGGGCGGTGTGGACACTGAAGCTTTCTTT.

The J gene is TRBJ1-1, the V gene TRBV10-1; possible D gene TRBD1, 6 bases. The V end was cut by 2 bases, the J end by 7 bases, with 14 bases between. This CDR3 spans 14 amino acids. The V gene's germline CDR1 is WNHNN and CDR2 SYGVQD (reference sequence). CDR3 nucleotide sequence: TGCGCCAGCAGTGAGGAGGTGACAGGCTTTGAAGCTTTCTTT. Translated, it gives CASSEEVTGFEAFF.

CDR3 DNA sequence: TGTGCCAGCAGCTCGGGACAGCCCGGTGATACGCAGTATTTT. Translation gives CASSSGQPGDTQYF. The rearrangement joins TRBV5-4 to TRBJ2-3; 7 nucleotides agree with TRBD1. V gave up 3 bases and J gave up 6 bases; unmatched junction bases: 7. The CDR3 has 14 residues. Germline CDR1 and CDR2: SGHNT and YYREEE (reference sequence).

The chain is built from TRBV19 and TRBJ2-3; D uncertain. Trimming stripped 8 bases from V and 2 bases from J, with 11 bases between. The germline V gene has CDR1 LNHDA and CDR2 SQIVND (reference sequence). The CDR3 is 13 residues long. This CDR3 is CASAGYSTDTQYF. CDR3 nucleotide sequence: TGTGCCAGTGCCGGGTATTCCACAGATACGCAGTATTTT.

The genes are TRBV10-1 and TRBJ1-1; 7 nucleotides line up with TRBD1. J was trimmed by 2 bases and V by 3 bases; bases with no gene match: 6. Germline V gene sequence: CDR1 WNHNN, CDR2 SYGVQD (reference sequence). This CDR3 is built from 15 residues. The chain's CDR3 is CASSDPGGINTEAFF. As DNA, the CDR3 is TGCGCCAGCAGTGATCCAGGGGGGATTAACACTGAAGCTTTCTTT.

Only one count was recorded for this clone. The rearrangement uses TRBV5-1 and TRBJ2-1; a possible D gene is TRBD2 (5 bases). The CDR3 is 13 amino acids. Trimming pared 3 bases from V and 10 bases from J, leaving 14 bases between. Germline CDR1 SGHRS, CDR2 YFSETQ. CDR3 protein: CASSSPSSREQFF. CDR3 DNA sequence: TGCGCCAGCAGCTCCCCCTCTAGCAGGGAGCAGTTCTTC.

V is TRBV4-1 and J is TRBJ1-2; tentatively, D is TRBD1 (5 bases). The CDR3 is 14 amino acids. V shed 0 bases and J shed 8 bases, with 13 bases lying between them. The germline CDR1 and CDR2 sequences are MGHRA and YSYEKL. For the CDR3, the DNA is TGCGCCAGCAGCCAAGATAGTTTGGCAGGGGGCTACACCTTC. This translates into CASSQDSLAGGYTF.

On this clone: Germline is not matched at one junction end, which may reflect a read error. The chain is built from TRBV7-9 and TRBJ2-7, with TRBD1 matching 7 bases. CDR3 length equals 15 residues. Germline CDR1 and CDR2: SEHNR and FQNEAQ (reference sequence). CDR3 DNA sequence: TGTTCCAGCAGCATTATTACAGGGGTGGACTACGAGCAGTACTTC. This encodes CSSSIITGVDYEQYF.

This clone was recorded a few times. This chain connects TRBV12-5 to TRBJ2-1, with 7 positions matching TRBD1. The CDR3 has 15 amino acids. J was trimmed by 0 bases and V by 5 bases; bases with no gene match: 4. Germline lookup yields CDR1 LGHNT and CDR2 FRNRAP. Here the CDR3 DNA reads TGTGCTAGTGGTCTGACAGGGAGCTCCTACAATGAGCAGTTCTTC. Amino acids: CASGLTGSSYNEQFF.

This chain joins TRBV10-3 and TRBJ2-5, with 12 bases lining up with TRBD2. The J segment lost 4 bases and the V segment lost 5 bases, leaving 14 bases of the junction unmatched. The germline V gene has CDR1 ENHRY and CDR2 SYGVKD. CDR3 length: 18 residues. CDR3 nucleotides: TGTGCCATCAGTTCCAGACTAGCGGGGGAGACCCCCCGAGAGACCCAGTACTTC. Translating gives CAISSRLAGETPRETQYF.

V usage is TRBV30 and J usage is TRBJ2-3; 10 nucleotides align to TRBD2. CDR1 GTSNPN and CDR2 SVGIG come from the germline V gene (reference sequence). V lost 3 bases to trimming and J lost 4 bases; unmatched junction nucleotides: 7. The CDR3 extends over 15 amino acids. CDR3 sequence reads: CAWSQVAGGPDTQYF. The CDR3 coding sequence is TGTGCCTGGAGCCAGGTAGCGGGGGGCCCAGATACGCAGTATTTT.

The CDR3 protein is CASTHSTGELFF. The CDR3 nucleotides read TGTGCCAGCACCCATAGCACCGGGGAGCTGTTTTTT. This chain joins TRBV6-5 and TRBJ2-2, with D hard to call. Trimming removed 7 bases from V and 4 bases from J, with 7 bases in between. The germline gives CDR1 MNHEY, CDR2 SVGAGI. The CDR3 sequence is 12 residues long.

The gene calls are TRBV9 and TRBJ2-6; 7 bases are shared with TRBD1. The CDR3 totals 18 residues. The germline V gene has CDR1 SGDLS and CDR2 YYNGEE. J gave up 0 bases and V 3 bases, and 9 bases lay outside the gene matches. The CDR3 here is CASSARLQGVSGANVLTF. In DNA form, the CDR3 reads TGTGCCAGCAGCGCTAGACTCCAGGGGGTCTCTGGGGCCAACGTCCTGACTTTC.

This chain connects TRBV7-9 to TRBJ1-1; D perhaps matches TRBD1 (5 bases). Germline V gene lookup returns CDR1 SEHNR and CDR2 FQNEAQ (reference sequence). The CDR3 consists of 14 residues. V lost 3 bases and J lost 0, with 8 bases in between. CDR3 nucleotide sequence: TGTGCCAGCAGCTTGACAGCGATGAACACTGAAGCTTTCTTT. As protein: CASSLTAMNTEAFF.

This clone was seen a handful of times. The rearrangement joins TRBV9 to TRBJ1-1, with D possibly TRBD1 on 5 matching bases. The CDR3 runs 12 residues. CDR1 and CDR2 (germline): SGDLS, YYNGEE. V was trimmed by 4 bases and J by 3 bases, leaving 7 bases between them. The CDR3 bases are TGTGCCAGCAGCTGGGGGGACACTGAAGCTTTCTTT. Protein: CASSWGDTEAFF.

This clone has just a few counts. V usage is TRBV11-2 and J usage is TRBJ2-5; D ambiguous. V gave up 0 bases and J gave up 2 bases, with 4 bases separating them. The CDR3 runs to 13 residues. The germline V gene encodes CDR1 SGHAT and CDR2 FQNNGV. The CDR3 is CASSLDNQETQYF. The CDR3 region has the DNA TGTGCCAGCAGCTTAGACAATCAAGAGACCCAGTACTTC. Looking up the rest from reference TRBV11-2 and TRBJ2-5 gives the full variable domain: EAGVAQSPRYKIIEKRQSVAFWCNPISGHATLYWYQQILGQGPKLLIQFQNNGVVDDSQLPKDRFSAERLKGVDSTLKIQPAKLEDSAVYLCASSLDNQETQYFGPGTRLLVL.